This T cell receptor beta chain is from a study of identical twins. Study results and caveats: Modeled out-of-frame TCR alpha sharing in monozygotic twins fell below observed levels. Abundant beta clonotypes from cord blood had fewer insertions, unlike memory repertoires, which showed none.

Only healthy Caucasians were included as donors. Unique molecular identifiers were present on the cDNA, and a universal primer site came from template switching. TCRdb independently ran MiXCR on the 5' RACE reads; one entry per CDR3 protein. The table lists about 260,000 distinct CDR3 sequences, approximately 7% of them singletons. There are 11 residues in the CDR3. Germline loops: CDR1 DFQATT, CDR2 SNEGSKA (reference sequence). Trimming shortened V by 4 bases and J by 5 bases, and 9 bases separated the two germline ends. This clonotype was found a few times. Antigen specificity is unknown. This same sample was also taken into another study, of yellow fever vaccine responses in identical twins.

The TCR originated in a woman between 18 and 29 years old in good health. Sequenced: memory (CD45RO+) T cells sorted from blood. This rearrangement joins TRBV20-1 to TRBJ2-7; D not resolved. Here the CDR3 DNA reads TGCAGTGCTATACGGCAAAACGAGCAGTACGTC. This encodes CSAIRQNEQYV.